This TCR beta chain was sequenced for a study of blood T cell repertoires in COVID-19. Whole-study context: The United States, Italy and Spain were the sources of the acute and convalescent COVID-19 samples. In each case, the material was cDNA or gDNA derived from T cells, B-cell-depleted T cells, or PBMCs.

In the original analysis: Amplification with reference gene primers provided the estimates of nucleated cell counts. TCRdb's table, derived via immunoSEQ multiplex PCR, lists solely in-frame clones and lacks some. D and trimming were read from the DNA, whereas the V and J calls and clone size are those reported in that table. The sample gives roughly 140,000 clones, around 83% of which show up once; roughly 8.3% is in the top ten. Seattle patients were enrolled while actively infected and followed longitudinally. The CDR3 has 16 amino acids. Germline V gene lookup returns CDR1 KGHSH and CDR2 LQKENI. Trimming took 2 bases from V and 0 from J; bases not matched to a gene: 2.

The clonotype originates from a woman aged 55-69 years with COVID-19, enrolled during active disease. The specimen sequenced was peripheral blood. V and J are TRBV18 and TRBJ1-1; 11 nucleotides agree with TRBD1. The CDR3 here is CASSPGQGAMNTEAFF. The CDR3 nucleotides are TGTGCCAGCTCACCAGGACAGGGGGCCATGAACACTGAAGCTTTCTTT.